Detailed here is one T cell receptor (beta chain). Its antigen is still unknown. Base qualities were left out, and no much larger clone turns up one base away. V is reduced by 5 bases and J by 3 bases, leaving a spacing of 14 bases between them. The CDR3 numbers 14 residues from cysteine through phenylalanine. Only the CDR3 region is kept as DNA, spanning 42 bases read in frame from base 1. CDR1 and CDR2 (SGHTA, FQGNSA) derive from the germline V gene. This record comes from a study of blood T cells in healthy people across ages (dated by TCRdb to between 2014 and 2017). As for the study more broadly: In model experiments, template switching captured about one uniquely barcoded TCR beta cDNA molecule for every two T cells. To track age-related changes in TCR beta repertoire diversity, the study relied on deep sequencing normalized with unique cDNA molecular identifiers. The donors were split into four age groups: young (average around 15 years), middle-aged (nearly 40), aged (62) and long-lived (approximately 80). To avoid experimental bias, donors of different ages were spread randomly across the sequencing lanes. Using the same blood draw, the study looked at two additional independent replicas of 1 million unique cDNA reads for two donors, one aged 18 to 30 and the other aged 80 or older.

To prepare the library, 5' RACE was applied. Sequencer: Illumina HiSeq 2500. The second PCR ran for about 7 to 11 cycles and used a J-beta primer mix along with a sample-barcoded 5' primer. Each TCR beta cDNA molecule received a unique molecular identifier from a template-switch 5' adaptor carrying 12 random nucleotides. Each sample yielded at least 2.5 million CDR3-containing paired-end reads. First-strand cDNA synthesis was performed from all RNA using the Mint cDNA synthesis kit, with priming by a TRBC-specific oligonucleotide. Following uracil-DNA glycosylase treatment, a first 18-cycle PCR with universal primers M1SS and BC2_uni_R was performed on all cDNA. As for how the authors treated the data: Each sample was normalized by randomly selecting 1 million high-quality reads, each carrying a distinct molecular identifier. Instead of being binned into consensus sequences, reads with shared molecular identifiers were discarded. MiTCR, run with a Q25 quality threshold and the strictest error-elimination algorithm, handled CDR3 identification, clonotype clustering and error correction. A nonparametric unseen species model with Euler transformation was used to estimate a lower bound on total TCR beta diversity. Starting from the raw public reads, TCRdb applied fastp trimming at Q25, assembled clones with MiXCR and retained in-frame beta chains. CDR3 protein duplicates are merged, each entry listing the most common genes and DNA. TCRdb's processing, not the authors' own work, is the source of the V and J calls. In this sample the table shows roughly 1.4 million distinct CDR3 sequences, approximately 63% of which occur a single time. The ten largest clonotypes hold 6.5% to 8% of the sample.

The roughly 39 donors, aged 6 to 90 years, were systemically healthy Caucasian individuals from Russia. Ten milliliters of peripheral blood were drawn from each donor into EDTA-treated Vacutainer tubes. PBMCs were isolated by Ficoll-Paque density-gradient centrifugation, with at least 7 million obtained per sample. Total RNA was extracted from PBMCs with Trizol reagent, with at least 6 micrograms obtained per sample. For every donor, flow cytometry on a PBMC aliquot measured the percentage of naive CD45RAhigh/CD27high T cells. Study-wide findings and limitations: Observed TCR beta diversity per million T cells fell roughly linearly with age, and a significant reduction was already apparent by age around 40. The long-lived group showed more naive CD4+ T cells, fewer expanded clones and increased TCR diversity than the aged group, suggesting age selection. Total diversity estimates from one million sequenced T cells were considered lower bounds and underestimates. Because donor CMV infection status was unknown, age-related changes in expanded clonotypes were potentially confounded. Because profiling used bulk unsorted PBMCs, naive and antigen-experienced compartments could not be compared conclusively. There was a strong correlation between observed TCR beta diversity and the percentage of naive T cells measured by flow cytometry.

Sequencing input: blood. This TCR derives from a man younger than 30 in good health. The sequence links TRBV7-2 to TRBJ2-7, and perhaps TRBD1 as D gene, on 7 matching bases. The DNA is as follows: TGTGCCAGCAGCCGAGGAGGGACAGACTACGAGCAGTACTTC. Its translation reads: CASSRGGTDYEQYF. The reference TRBV7-2 and TRBJ2-7 proteins fill in what lies around the CDR3, so the full variable domain reads GAGVSQSPSNKVTEKGKDVELRCDPISGHTALYWYRQSLGQGLEFLIYFQGNSAPDKSGLPSDRFSAERTGGSVSTLTIQRTQQEDSAVYLCASSRGGTDYEQYFGPGTRLTVT.